Listed below are T cell receptor beta chains from one sample, sequenced in a study of shared clonotypes between healthy human individuals. Libraries were prepared by immunoSEQ multiplex PCR; TCRdb keeps only in-frame clonotypes and omits some of them. The sample includes about 1,500,000 clones, approximately 97% seen only once; the top ten take more than 0.9%. Sequencing input: naive CD4+ T cells sorted from blood. Receptor source: a man aged 25-45 years in good health. Each CDR3 is given with its conserved first and last residue. The order of the fields is clone size, D gene, J gene, V gene, CDR3 DNA, CDR3 protein. D genes are given only for firm matches. Size tells how often a clone was seen (once, few, many) or the class of an expanded clone, and some rows leave it out.

-	TRBD1	TRBJ2-2	TRBV28	TGTGCCAGCAGTTTGGACAGGGGAAACACCGGGGAGCTGTTTTTT	CASSLDRGNTGELFF
-	-	TRBJ2-7	TRBV27	TGTGCCAGCAGTTTAGTTGGCGCCGGGCAGTACTTC	CASSLVGAGQYF
-	-	TRBJ1-2	TRBV9	TGTGCCAGCAGCCTAGTTCAAAACTATGGCTACACCTTC	CASSLVQNYGYTF
-	-	TRBJ2-1	TRBV5-4	TGTGCCAGCAGCTTGTCGTCAGGTTTGGGTGAGCAGTTCTTC	CASSLSSGLGEQFF
-	-	TRBJ1-3	TRBV6-1	TGTGCCAGCCCAGGACAGAACTCTGGAAACACCATATATTTT	CASPGQNSGNTIYF
-	-	TRBJ2-6	TRBV7-2	TGTGCCAGCAGGCAAGGGGGAGTGGGGGCCAACGTCCTGACTTTC	CASRQGGVGANVLTF
-	-	TRBJ1-2	TRBV11-2	TGTGCCAGCAGCTTAGATTCAGGACAGACCTATGGCTACACCTTC	CASSLDSGQTYGYTF
-	-	TRBJ2-2	TRBV29-1	TGCAGCGCCCTGGGACTCAGGGGTAACACCGGGGAGCTGTTTTTT	CSALGLRGNTGELFF
few	TRBD1	TRBJ1-4	TRBV5-8	TGTGCCAGCAGCTTGGGCGGGACAGGGTGGAGCGAAAAACTGTTTTTT	CASSLGGTGWSEKLFF
-	-	TRBJ2-1	TRBV4-1	TGCGCCAGCAGCCCCAGGCGCCTAGCGCCCTACAATGAGCAGTTCTTC	CASSPRRLAPYNEQFF
-	-	TRBJ2-7	TRBV5-8	TGTGCCAGCAGCTTGGAAAGGGAACTCTACGAGCAGTACTTC	CASSLERELYEQYF
-	-	TRBJ2-3	TRBV7-9	TGTGCCAGCAGCTCTAGCACAGATACGCAGTATTTT	CASSSSTDTQYF
-	-	TRBJ2-7	TRBV7-2	TGTGCCAGCAGCCCCTCTTGGGGGAGGCTATCCTACGAGCAGTACTTC	CASSPSWGRLSYEQYF
-	-	TRBJ2-7	TRBV4-3	TGCGCCAGCAGCCAAGATTGGGGTGTGGGGGGCCTTTTGTCCGAGCAGTACTTC	CASSQDWGVGGLLSEQYF
-	TRBD1	TRBJ1-5	TRBV5-3	TGTGCCAGAAGCTTGCGTTTAGGTCAAGGACAGGGGTCTCAGCCCCAGCATTTT	CARSLRLGQGQGSQPQHF
once	TRBD1	TRBJ1-1	TRBV6-5	TGTGCCAGCAGTTACTCACGGACAGGGAACACTGAAGCTTTCTTT	CASSYSRTGNTEAFF
-	TRBD1	TRBJ2-1	TRBV29-1	TGCAGCGTTGAAAAGGGGGCAGATGAGCAGTTCTTC	CSVEKGADEQFF
-	-	TRBJ2-5	TRBV4-2	TGTGCCAGCAGCCAAGAGTTGATGGCGGAGACCCAGTACTTC	CASSQELMAETQYF
-	TRBD2	TRBJ2-1	TRBV11-2	TGTGCCAGCAGCCCCCCCCGAGCGGGAACTGAGCAGTTCTTC	CASSPPRAGTEQFF
-	-	TRBJ1-1	TRBV18	TGTGCCAGCACAACAGCTGTGAACACTGAAGCTTTCTTT	CASTTAVNTEAFF
-	-	TRBJ2-3	TRBV18	TGTGCCAGCTCACCACTCAGTAGCACAGATACGCAGTATTTT	CASSPLSSTDTQYF
-	-	TRBJ2-7	TRBV9	TGTGCCAGCAGCGTAGGAGGGCCCACCTACGAGCAGTACTTC	CASSVGGPTYEQYF
-	-	TRBJ2-2	TRBV10-2	TGCGCCAGCGCAGGGGCGATCGGCACCGGGGAGCTGTTTTTT	CASAGAIGTGELFF
once	TRBD2	TRBJ2-3	TRBV7-6	TGTGCCAGCAGCCTCAGCGGGAACACAGATACGCAGTATTTT	CASSLSGNTDTQYF
-	TRBD1	TRBJ2-1	TRBV29-1	TGCAGCGTTATGGGACAGGGGGCTTCCTCCTACAATGAGCAGTTCTTC	CSVMGQGASSYNEQFF
-	-	TRBJ2-1	TRBV5-1	TGCGCCAGCAGCTTGGCATTGGCAGTAGGGAATGAGCAGTTCTTC	CASSLALAVGNEQFF
-	-	TRBJ2-1	TRBV5-4	TGTGCCAGCAGCTTGGCCACTTTCAATGAGCAGTTCTTC	CASSLATFNEQFF
-	-	TRBJ2-1	TRBV4-2	TGTGCCAGCAGCCCCCAGGGAGTAGCGTCCAGGGGTGAGCAGTTCTTC	CASSPQGVASRGEQFF
once	TRBD1	TRBJ1-3	TRBV13	TGTGCCAGCAGCTTACAGGGGGCAACGGACACCATATATTTT	CASSLQGATDTIYF
-	-	TRBJ2-4	TRBV28	TGTGCCAGCATTCCCGGGTCCACGGTCCCGTTTCAGTACTTC	CASIPGSTVPFQYF
once	-	TRBJ2-7	TRBV11-2	TGTGCCAGCAGCCCCATTCGGGGAACCCCCTACGAGCAGTACTTC	CASSPIRGTPYEQYF
-	-	TRBJ1-2	TRBV6-6	TGTGCCAGCAGCCACAGTATCGTCGATGGCTACACCTTC	CASSHSIVDGYTF
-	-	TRBJ2-5	TRBV18	TGTGCCAGCCTCCCTGGCTTGCAAGAGACCCAGTACTTC	CASLPGLQETQYF
-	TRBD1	TRBJ2-3	TRBV4-1	TGCGCCAGCAGCCAAGGGACAGGGGGCGCTGGGACAGATACGCAGTATTTT	CASSQGTGGAGTDTQYF
-	TRBD2	TRBJ2-7	TRBV7-8	TGTGCCAGCAGCCGACCGGGACTAGCTTCCTACGAGCAGTACTTC	CASSRPGLASYEQYF
-	TRBD1	TRBJ2-7	TRBV6-6	TGTGCCAGCGTCGGACAGGGCCACGAGCAGTACTTC	CASVGQGHEQYF
-	-	TRBJ1-2	TRBV11-2	TGTGCCAGCAGCCCCGGAGCCTGGGGCTATGGCTACACCTTC	CASSPGAWGYGYTF
-	TRBD1	TRBJ2-7	TRBV28	TGTGCCAGCAGTGGGTCCGGGACAGGGGGATTTAAGCAGTACTTC	CASSGSGTGGFKQYF
-	-	TRBJ2-1	TRBV11-3	TGTGCCAGCAGCTTAGATGCAGGAATTAACAATGAGCAGTTCTTC	CASSLDAGINNEQFF
-	-	TRBJ1-3	TRBV28	TGTGCCAGCAGTCTGGGGGGAAACACCATATATTTT	CASSLGGNTIYF
-	TRBD2	TRBJ2-4	TRBV5-1	TGCGCCAGCAGCCTGGGGGGACTAGCGGGAGGCCGGTTAGCCAAAAACATTCAGTACTTC	CASSLGGLAGGRLAKNIQYF
-	TRBD2	TRBJ2-1	TRBV6-4	TGTGCCAGCAGTCAACGTCGGGGGCTAGCGGGGTCCAATGAGCAGTTCTTC	CASSQRRGLAGSNEQFF
once	-	TRBJ2-3	TRBV5-8	TGTGCCAGCAGCTTGGGCTCGCGGCGGTCAGATACGCAGTATTTT	CASSLGSRRSDTQYF
-	TRBD2	TRBJ2-7	TRBV28	TGTGCCAGCAGTTTATTGCAACTAGCGGCCACCTACGAGCAGTACTTC	CASSLLQLAATYEQYF
-	TRBD1	TRBJ1-1	TRBV2	TGTGCCAGCAATGTCCAGGGACAGGGAACTGAAGCTTTCTTT	CASNVQGQGTEAFF
-	-	TRBJ1-5	TRBV15	TGTGCCACCAGCAGAGTGGGCGAACTGATCTATCAGCCCCAGCATTTT	CATSRVGELIYQPQHF
-	TRBD2	TRBJ2-1	TRBV7-2	TGTGCCAGCAGCCGACTAGCGGGAGCCAATGAGCAGTTCTTC	CASSRLAGANEQFF
-	TRBD1	TRBJ1-1	TRBV7-2	TGTGCCAGCAGCCAAAATTTACGGGACAGTATGGCTTTCTTT	CASSQNLRDSMAFF
-	TRBD2	TRBJ2-1	TRBV28	TGTGCCAGCAGTTTACTAGCGGAGAAGGGAGGTGAGCAGTTCTTC	CASSLLAEKGGEQFF
-	-	TRBJ1-2	TRBV19	TGTGCCAGTAGTATCGGATTGTTTGGCTATGCTAACTATGGCTACACCTTC	CASSIGLFGYANYGYTF
-	-	TRBJ1-4	TRBV10-1	TGCGCCAGCAGTGAGGAGGGAAACGCTAGAGAAAAACTGTTTTTT	CASSEEGNAREKLFF
once	-	TRBJ1-5	TRBV30	TGTGCCTGGAGTTTGCAGGGGAATCAGCCCCAGCATTTT	CAWSLQGNQPQHF
-	TRBD1	TRBJ2-7	TRBV28	TGTGCCAGCAGTTCCTTCGGACAGGGGGCGCAGGAGCAGTACTTC	CASSSFGQGAQEQYF
-	-	TRBJ1-5	TRBV5-6	TGTGCCAGCAGCTCGAGGACAGCGTTCAATCAGCCCCAGCATTTT	CASSSRTAFNQPQHF
-	TRBD2	TRBJ2-1	TRBV7-9	TGTGCCAGCAGCTGGGGTGGACTAGCGGGAGCTTTGAATGAGCAGTTCTTC	CASSWGGLAGALNEQFF